Following are 14 T cell receptor beta chains from one sample sequenced in a study of blood T cell repertoires in COVID-19. TCRdb's table, derived via immunoSEQ multiplex PCR, lists solely in-frame clones and lacks some. Of about 240,000 clones listed, about 89% are singletons. The source material was PBMCs or T cells enriched from blood (not recorded which). Receptor source: a woman aged 30 to 39 who had recovered from COVID-19.

The V call is TRBV29-1, the J call TRBJ1-4; D gene uncertain. The V and J ends lost 4 bases and 7 bases respectively, with 13 bases between them. Germline CDR1 and CDR2: SQVTM and ANQGSEA. The CDR3 has 13 amino acids. CDR3 residues: CSVAQLAGEKLFF. In nucleotides, the CDR3 is TGCAGCGTTGCCCAGTTGGCGGGTGAAAAACTGTTTTTT.

The chain joins TRBV7-2 to TRBJ2-3; D may be TRBD2 (6 bases). V was shortened by 1 base and J by 2 bases, with 16 bases between the two germline ends. The CDR3 contains 17 residues. Germline V gene lookup returns CDR1 SGHTA and CDR2 FQGNSA. The CDR3 here is CASSLVPAGTYTDTQYF. CDR3 bases: TGTGCCAGCAGCTTAGTTCCGGCCGGGACTTACACAGATACGCAGTATTTT.

CDR3 nucleotide sequence: TGTGCCAGCAGCGGGAGTGGTCCCCAGCAGTTCTTC. Translated, it gives CASSGSGPQQFF. The chain couples TRBV7-2 to TRBJ2-1, with a possible D match to TRBD2 (5 bases). CDR3 length: 12 amino acids. Trimming left V 5 bases short and J 11 bases short, with 13 bases between. The V gene's germline CDR1 is SGHTA and CDR2 FQGNSA. The full variable domain, its missing parts supplied by reference TRBV7-2 and TRBJ2-1, is GAGVSQSPSNKVTEKGKDVELRCDPISGHTALYWYRQSLGQGLEFLIYFQGNSAPDKSGLPSDRFSAERTGGSVSTLTIQRTQQEDSAVYLCASSGSGPQQFFGPGTRLTVL.

The V call is TRBV4-2, the J call TRBJ2-7, with 8 bases aligning to TRBD2. CDR3 length: 16 amino acids. The V segment lost 1 base and the J segment 2 bases; nucleotides outside the gene matches: 7. Germline V gene sequence: CDR1 LGHNA, CDR2 YNFKEQ. CDR3 protein: CASSQAVEREPYEQYF. The CDR3 coding sequence is TGTGCCAGCAGCCAAGCGGTTGAGCGGGAGCCCTACGAGCAGTACTTC.

With respect to this clone: A read error may produce the germline difference seen at one junction end. V and J are TRBV19 and TRBJ2-1; 9 nucleotides agree with TRBD1. The CDR3 contains 14 residues. CDR1 is LNHDA, CDR2 SQIVND, per germline (reference sequence). The CDR3 is CASSVDRGNNEQFF. The CDR3 DNA follows: TGTGCCAGTAGTGTAGACAGGGGGAACAATGAGCAGTTCTTC.

A single count supports this clone. This rearrangement joins TRBV2 to TRBJ1-1; the D gene is possibly TRBD1 (5 bases). Germline V gene data show CDR1 as SNHLY and CDR2 as FYNNEI. CDR3 length: 14 amino acids. CDR3 sequence: CVLGGGTQPTEAFF. DNA of the CDR3: TGTGTGCTCGGGGGGGGGACCCAACCTACTGAAGCTTTCTTT.

This clone was recorded only once. The chain has TRBV18 and TRBJ2-7, with TRBD1 as a possible D gene (5 bases). Germline V gene sequence: CDR1 KGHSH, CDR2 LQKENI. The CDR3 totals 15 residues. Trimming took 3 bases from V and 4 from J, leaving 16 bases between them. The CDR3 protein is CASSPAIDQGYEQYF. CDR3 in DNA: TGTGCCAGCTCACCCGCCATCGACCAGGGTTACGAGCAGTACTTC.

The gene calls are TRBV19 and TRBJ1-2; D remains unclear. Trimming removed 2 bases from V and 8 bases from J, with 21 bases in between. CDR3 length: 16 residues. Per germline, CDR1 LNHDA and CDR2 SQIVND (reference sequence). The CDR3 reads CASSILAAGGNSGYTF. The CDR3 region has the DNA TGTGCCAGTAGTATACTTGCGGCAGGAGGGAATTCCGGCTACACCTTC. Full variable domain (rest looked up from reference TRBV19 and TRBJ1-2): DGGITQSPKYLFRKEGQNVTLSCEQNLNHDAMYWYRQDPGQGLRLIYYSQIVNDFQKGDIAEGYSVSREKKESFPLTVTSAQKNPTAFYLCASSILAAGGNSGYTFGSGTRLTVV.

The chain combines TRBV18 with TRBJ1-1; a weak D match, TRBD1 (5 bases). The germline V gene encodes CDR1 KGHSH and CDR2 LQKENI. Trimming stripped 3 bases from V and 7 bases from J, with 9 bases between. CDR3 length equals 12 residues. CDR3 region: CASSPQGYEAFF. The CDR3 DNA reads as TGTGCCAGCTCACCTCAGGGATATGAAGCTTTCTTT.

V and J are TRBV6-5 and TRBJ1-3; the D is unclear. Germline CDR1 MNHEY, CDR2 SVGAGI. The CDR3 sequence is 14 residues long. Trimming cost V 10 bases and J 2 bases, with 15 bases left between them. CDR3 sequence: CATSIGEAGNTIYF. CDR3 DNA: TGTGCCACCTCCATCGGAGAGGCTGGAAACACCATATATTTT.

This clone was seen a single time. The chain uses TRBV19 and TRBJ1-1; tentative D call: TRBD1 (5 bases). V gave up 3 bases and J gave up 1 base, with 15 bases separating them. Germline CDR1 reads LNHDA; CDR2 reads SQIVND (reference sequence). CDR3 length: 16 amino acids. The CDR3 region has the DNA TGTGCCAGTAGTATCCTTCCGAGACAGAGGAACACTGAAGCTTTCTTT. Encoded protein: CASSILPRQRNTEAFF.

This clone is a singleton in its sample. The chain carries TRBV7-3 and TRBJ2-5; 8 bases are a match to TRBD1. Trimming removed 5 bases from V and 5 bases from J; junction bases left unmatched: 10. Germline CDR1 and CDR2: SGHTA and FQGTGA. The CDR3 extends over 15 amino acids. The CDR3 DNA reads TGTGCCAGCAGCCTCGGTCAGGGGGCCGGGGAGACCCAGTACTTC. Its protein is CASSLGQGAGETQYF.

V usage is TRBV18 and J usage is TRBJ2-1; D uncertain. Trimming cost V 3 bases and J 0 bases, with 9 bases left between them. This CDR3 region has 15 residues. CDR1 and CDR2 from the germline V gene are KGHSH and LQKENI. Here the CDR3 reads CASSPRPSSYNEQFF. The CDR3 coding sequence is TGTGCCAGCTCACCGCGCCCGAGCTCCTACAATGAGCAGTTCTTC.

This clone came up many times. This chain joins TRBV6-5 and TRBJ2-3; D might be TRBD2 (6 bases). Germline CDR1 reads MNHEY; CDR2 reads SVGAGI. Between the trimmed V and J ends, which lost 4 bases and 2 bases, there was a span of 13 bases. The CDR3 extends over 15 amino acids. The CDR3 here is CASSSPGLPTDTQYF. DNA for the CDR3: TGTGCCAGCAGTTCCCCGGGACTCCCCACAGATACGCAGTATTTT.